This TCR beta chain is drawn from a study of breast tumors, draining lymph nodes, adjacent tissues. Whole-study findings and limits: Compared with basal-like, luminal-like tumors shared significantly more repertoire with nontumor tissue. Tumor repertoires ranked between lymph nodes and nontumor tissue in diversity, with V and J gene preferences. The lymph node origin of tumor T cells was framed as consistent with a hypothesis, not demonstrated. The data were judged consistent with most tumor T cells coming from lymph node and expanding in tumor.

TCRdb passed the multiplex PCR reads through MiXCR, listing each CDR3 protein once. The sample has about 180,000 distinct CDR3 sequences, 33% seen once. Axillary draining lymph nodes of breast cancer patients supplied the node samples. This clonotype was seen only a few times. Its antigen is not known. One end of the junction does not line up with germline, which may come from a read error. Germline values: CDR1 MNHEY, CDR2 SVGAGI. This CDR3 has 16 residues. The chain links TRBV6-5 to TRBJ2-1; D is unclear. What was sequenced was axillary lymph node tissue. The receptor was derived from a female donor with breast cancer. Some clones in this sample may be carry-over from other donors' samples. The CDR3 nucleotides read TGTGCCAGCAGTCACTCGGCTAGAGCAAACTACAATGAGCAGTTCTTC. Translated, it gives CASSHSARANYNEQFF.